These T cell receptor beta chains were read from a single sample in a study of cytotoxic CD8 clonotypes in ibrutinib-treated CLL. Libraries were prepared by immunoSEQ multiplex PCR; TCRdb keeps only in-frame clonotypes and omits some of them. This sample carries about 32,000 clones, around 75% of them seen once, and the ten largest clones take approximately 15%. Sequencing used PBMCs, obtained at disease progression, from a patient treated with ibrutinib. The receptor source for this set is a human donor with chronic lymphocytic leukemia. The CDR3 runs from the conserved cysteine through the conserved F or W. D genes are given only for firm matches. The listing skips clone size in some rows; elsewhere it reads once, few, many or a size class.

-	TRBV6-5	TRBJ1-3	TRBD1	CASSYTGGVGNTIYF	TGTGCCAGCAGCTACACAGGGGGCGTCGGAAACACCATATATTTT
-	TRBV2	TRBJ2-5	TRBD2	CASMWGGGETQYF	TGTGCCAGCATGTGGGGCGGGGGGGAGACCCAGTACTTC
-	TRBV27	TRBJ1-5	-	CASRSFGRTNQPQHF	TGTGCCAGCAGATCCTTCGGACGCACCAATCAGCCCCAGCATTTT
-	TRBV28	TRBJ2-5	-	CASSIVSETQYF	TGTGCCAGCAGTATAGTTTCCGAGACCCAGTACTTC
-	TRBV10-2	TRBJ1-6	-	CASRGNPPLHF	TGCGCCAGCAGGGGTAATCCACCCCTCCACTTT
-	TRBV21-1	TRBJ2-1	-	CASSNGQGNLGDNEQFF	TGTGCCAGCAGCAATGGGCAGGGGAATTTGGGGGACAATGAGCAGTTCTTC
few	TRBV29-1	TRBJ1-2	TRBD1	CSVSPGQGTYGYTF	TGCAGCGTCAGCCCAGGACAGGGGACCTATGGCTACACCTTC
-	TRBV6-5	TRBJ1-6	-	CASSYSNLGDSPLHF	TGTGCCAGCAGTTACTCTAACCTTGGGGATTCACCCCTCCACTTT
-	TRBV15	TRBJ2-6	-	CATSRDVGAGANVLTF	TGTGCCACCAGCAGAGATGTAGGGGCAGGGGCCAACGTCCTGACTTTC
-	TRBV19	TRBJ1-6	-	CASSIFVGDSPLHF	TGTGCCAGTAGTATTTTTGTTGGGGATTCACCCCTCCACTTT
-	TRBV7-9	TRBJ2-1	TRBD2	CASSSPGLAGAGGNEQFF	TGTGCCAGCAGCTCGCCGGGACTAGCGGGGGCAGGAGGGAATGAGCAGTTCTTC
-	TRBV29-1	TRBJ2-1	-	CSVALSSYNEQFF	TGCAGCGTTGCATTGAGCTCCTACAATGAGCAGTTCTTC
-	TRBV7-6	TRBJ1-5	TRBD1	CASSPGQVNQPQHF	TGTGCCAGCAGCCCGGGACAGGTTAATCAGCCCCAGCATTTT
-	TRBV7-7	TRBJ2-1	TRBD2	CASALLAGSYNEQFF	TGCGCCAGCGCCCTACTAGCGGGCTCCTACAATGAGCAGTTCTTC
-	TRBV27	TRBJ2-3	-	CASSPLGQNTQYF	TGTGCCAGCAGTCCCTTAGGACAGAATACGCAGTATTTT
once	TRBV11-2	TRBJ1-2	-	CASSPFSAGNGYTF	TGTGCCAGCAGTCCTTTCTCTGCGGGGAATGGCTACACCTTC
-	TRBV11-2	TRBJ2-7	TRBD2	CASSFGGWAAYSYEQYF	TGTGCCAGCAGCTTCGGGGGGTGGGCGGCGTACTCCTACGAGCAGTACTTC
-	TRBV2	TRBJ1-2	-	CASSRQHNYGYTF	TGTGCCAGCAGTAGACAGCATAACTATGGCTACACCTTC